This T cell receptor (beta chain) stems from a study of CD8+ T cells in alopecia areata. In each case, RNA was isolated and then reverse transcribed into cDNA as the sequencing template. Using immunoSEQ multiplex PCR, the repertoire was profiled, and TCRdb retains in-frame clones only, with some absent. The sample shows roughly 150,000 clones, under 60% of them seen only once. This CDR3 is built from 17 residues. The germline gives CDR1 SGHRS, CDR2 YFSETQ. With V trimmed by 1 base and J by 2 bases, 9 bases remained unmatched. This clonotype was obtained from a human donor with alopecia areata. The chain is built from TRBV5-1 and TRBJ2-1; 7 nucleotides match TRBD2. The sample consisted of CD8+ T cells sorted from blood, taken at week 0. CDR3 DNA sequence: TGCGCCAGCAGCTTGAGGGCTAGCGGTGAGACCTACAATGAGCAGTTCTTC. It codes for CASSLRASGETYNEQFF.